A single sample gave rise to the 17 T cell receptor beta chains below, sequenced in a study of cytomegalovirus exposure and HLA in healthy donors. Researchers ran the PCR with 60 Vbeta and 13 Jbeta primers. The repertoire was sequenced with immunoSEQ multiplex PCR; TCRdb's copy has only in-frame clones and lacks some. The table has 170,000 or so clones, 80% to 85% seen once. Sequencing used PBMCs. These receptors all come from a young man in good health and CMV-seronegative.

V gene TRBV11-3 combines with J gene TRBJ2-1; possibly TRBD1 for D (5 bases). The germline V gene encodes CDR1 SGHNT and CDR2 YENEEA. V lost 1 base and J 8 bases, leaving 21 bases between the germline ends. The CDR3 length is 17 residues. CDR3 in DNA: TGTGCCAGCAGCTTAGGGTTCCTGGGGCCTTCCCGGGATGAGCAGTTCTTC. Translated, it gives CASSLGFLGPSRDEQFF.

This clone was observed once. The chain joins TRBV18 to TRBJ1-5; D remains ambiguous. The V end was cut by 4 bases, the J end by 4 bases, with 5 bases between. There are 12 residues in the CDR3. Germline lookup yields CDR1 KGHSH and CDR2 LQKENI. The CDR3 DNA reads TGTGCCAGCTCACTCCCTAATCAGCCCCAGCATTTT. This sequence encodes CASSLPNQPQHF. Combining the CDR3 with reference TRBV18 and TRBJ1-5 gives the whole variable domain NAGVMQNPRHLVRRRGQEARLRCSPMKGHSHVYWYRQLPEEGLKFMVYLQKENIIDESGMPKERFSAEFPKEGPSILRIQQVVRGDSAAYFCASSLPNQPQHFGDGTRLSIL.

This clone has just one count. The chain employs TRBV4-1 and TRBJ1-2, with a weak D call TRBD1 (5 bases). From germline, CDR1 is MGHRA and CDR2 YSYEKL. The CDR3 consists of 13 residues. V was shortened by 0 bases and J by 8 bases, with 10 bases between the two germline ends. The CDR3 reads CASSQEWGEGYTF. The CDR3 DNA reads TGCGCCAGCAGCCAAGAGTGGGGCGAAGGCTACACCTTC.

This clone came up a few times. The chain joins TRBV7-2 to TRBJ2-7; D not resolved. CDR3 size: 13 residues. Germline V gives CDR1 SGHTA, CDR2 FQGNSA. Trimming removed 4 bases from V and 4 bases from J, with 11 bases in between. In nucleotides, the CDR3 is TGTGCCAGCAGCTCTAGAACTGATTACGAGCAGTACTTC. Translating it yields CASSSRTDYEQYF.

V gene TRBV5-1 combines with J gene TRBJ2-3; 12 bases are a match to TRBD2. From germline, CDR1 is SGHRS and CDR2 YFSETQ. V lost 4 bases and J lost 1; bases outside the gene matches: 13. The CDR3 extends over 19 amino acids. CDR3 in DNA: TGCGCCAGCAGCCTGCCGGGGCTAGCGGGGGGGCCGGGCACAGATACGCAGTATTTT. This translates into CASSLPGLAGGPGTDTQYF.

The rearrangement links TRBV7-2 to TRBJ2-6; perhaps TRBD1 as D (6 bases). Germline V CDR1 and CDR2: SGHTA, FQGNSA. Deletions cut 7 bases from V and 1 base from J, with 11 bases between. The CDR3 totals 15 residues. CDR3 region: CASNPQGSGANVLTF. In DNA, the CDR3 is TGTGCCAGCAACCCTCAGGGGTCTGGGGCCAACGTCCTGACTTTC.

The chain has TRBV28 and TRBJ2-7, with a possible D match to TRBD2 (6 bases). Trimming removed 4 bases at V and 3 bases at J, with 13 bases between. Germline values: CDR1 MDHEN, CDR2 SYDVKM. The CDR3 extends over 14 amino acids. CDR3 amino acids: CASSWRGTHYEQYF. The CDR3 bases are TGTGCCAGCAGTTGGCGGGGAACCCACTACGAGCAGTACTTC.

This chain connects TRBV7-8 to TRBJ1-4, with 7 bases identical to TRBD1. The CDR3 totals 18 residues. CDR1 and CDR2 from the germline V gene are SGHVS and FQNEAQ. V shed 2 bases and J 3 bases; nucleotides not matched to a gene: 12. CDR3 loop: CASSLRAGRGRANEKLFF. The DNA for the CDR3 is TGTGCCAGCAGCTTAAGAGCGGGTAGGGGGCGAGCTAATGAAAAACTGTTTTTT.

The V gene is TRBV6-9, the J gene TRBJ2-1; weak D call: TRBD1 (6 bases). The V gene's germline CDR1 is MNHGY and CDR2 SVAAGI. The CDR3 sequence is 17 residues long. Deletions cut 2 bases from V and 3 bases from J, with 17 bases between. CDR3 protein: CASSYRMCQGLYNEQFF. In DNA, the CDR3 is TGTGCCAGCAGTTATAGAATGTGTCAGGGGCTCTACAATGAGCAGTTCTTC.

The rearrangement joins TRBV15 to TRBJ2-7, with D tentatively TRBD2 (5 bases). The CDR3 consists of 14 residues. V lost 3 bases and J 6 bases, leaving 15 bases between the germline ends. From germline, CDR1 is LNHNV and CDR2 YYDKDF (reference sequence). In nucleotides, the CDR3 is TGTGCCACCAGCAGGGAGAGCGGATGGAGCGAGCAGTACTTC. Translating gives CATSRESGWSEQYF.

The chain couples TRBV6-5 to TRBJ2-7; TRBD1 agrees at 8 bases. CDR1 is MNHEY, CDR2 SVGAGI, per germline. The V segment lost 7 bases and the J segment 0 bases; nucleotides outside the gene matches: 8. The CDR3 covers 15 residues. The CDR3 nucleotides are TGTGCCAGCACCAAATCAGGGACAGGCTCCTACGAGCAGTACTTC. It translates to CASTKSGTGSYEQYF.

The genes are TRBV27 and TRBJ1-4; D not certain. This CDR3 has 13 residues. V lost 8 bases and J 3 bases, leaving 10 bases between the germline ends. The V gene's germline CDR1 is MNHEY and CDR2 SMNVEV (reference sequence). The CDR3 spells CASRQAANEKLFF. The CDR3 region has the DNA TGTGCCAGCCGCCAAGCGGCTAATGAAAAACTGTTTTTT.

V usage is TRBV30 and J usage is TRBJ1-4; TRBD1 is a possible D gene (5 bases). The CDR3 loop spans 13 amino acids. The germline V gene has CDR1 GTSNPN and CDR2 SVGIG (reference sequence). Deletions cut 4 bases from V and 6 bases from J, with 12 bases between. The CDR3 nucleotides are TGTGCCTGGATAGGACCGGGGGATGAAAAACTGTTTTTT. Its protein is CAWIGPGDEKLFF.

The count of this clone is one. The J gene is TRBJ1-1, the V gene TRBV7-8; TRBD1 aligns across 11 bases. V lost 5 bases to trimming and J lost 4 bases; unmatched junction nucleotides: 6. This CDR3 contains 15 residues. Germline V gives CDR1 SGHVS, CDR2 FQNEAQ. CDR3 region: CASSPRTGGVTEAFF. The CDR3 DNA reads TGTGCCAGCAGCCCACGGACAGGGGGCGTCACTGAAGCTTTCTTT. The full variable domain, its missing parts supplied by reference TRBV7-8 and TRBJ1-1, is GAGVSQSPRYKVAKRGQDVALRCDPISGHVSLFWYQQALGQGPEFLTYFQNEAQLDKSGLPSDRFFAERPEGSVSTLKIQRTQQEDSAVYLCASSPRTGGVTEAFFGQGTRLTVV.

The chain recombines TRBV10-3 with TRBJ2-5, with D possibly TRBD1 on 5 matching bases. The CDR3 spans 14 residues. The germline V gene encodes CDR1 ENHRY and CDR2 SYGVKD. Deletions cut 3 bases from V and 2 bases from J, with 10 bases between. CDR3 sequence (DNA): TGTGCCATCAGTGACATGACAGCACAAGAGACCCAGTACTTC. Its translation: CAISDMTAQETQYF.

V gene TRBV23-1 combines with J gene TRBJ1-1; D is perhaps TRBD1 (6 bases). TRBV23-1 is identified as an open reading frame with a role that is uncertain. The CDR3 length is 16 residues. Trimming cost V 7 bases and J 1 base, with 19 bases left between them. As DNA, the CDR3 is TGCGCCAGCATACCTTTAGGGGGGGGCTCGAACACTGAAGCTTTCTTT. Protein sequence: CASIPLGGGSNTEAFF.

V gene TRBV28 combines with J gene TRBJ2-3; D remains unclear. The CDR3 spans 13 residues. From germline, CDR1 is MDHEN and CDR2 SYDVKM. V gave up 3 bases and J gave up 3 bases, with 7 bases separating them. The CDR3 DNA is TGTGCCAGCAGTTTGTATAGAACAGATACGCAGTATTTT. Translating gives CASSLYRTDTQYF.